The T cell receptor beta chain under discussion was sequenced for a study of post-analysis software for immune sequencing data. As concerns this clonotype: Its target is unknown.

Prepared TCR beta cDNA libraries contained unique molecular identifiers. cDNA molecules numbering around 500,000 came from about 1 to 10 million T cells. Via MiXCR, TCRdb re-called the PCR reads, giving one row per CDR3 protein. The sample carries 430,000 or so distinct CDR3 sequences, more than 30% recorded once. Study-wide results and caveats: Relative to controls, patients with multiple sclerosis showed significantly lower normalized Chao1 diversity. Samples from one preparation batch, clustered by F measure, grouped strongly together.

Sequencing was done on a sample of blood. This TCR was recovered from a girl aged 2-10 years with multiple sclerosis.

The CDR3 region has the DNA TGCAGCGCGGGACTAGCGGGCTATGAGCAGTTCTTC. This translates into CSAGLAGYEQFF. This chain joins TRBV29-1 and TRBJ2-1, with TRBD2 identical over 12 bases. CDR3 length: 12 residues. Germline values: CDR1 SQVTM, CDR2 ANQGSEA. The V segment lost 7 bases and the J segment 8 bases; nucleotides outside the gene matches: 3.